A selection of T cell receptor beta chains follows, all from one sample in a study of T cell responses to AZD1222 COVID-19 vaccine. TCRdb's table, derived via immunoSEQ multiplex PCR, lists solely in-frame clones and lacks some. The sample contains approximately 64,000 clones, 84% of which appear only once. The sample consisted of peripheral blood, taken on day 0 of AZD1222 vaccination. These TCRs come from an adult in good health. Each CDR3 is given with its conserved first and last residue. A D gene is named only where the DNA matches it firmly. Clone size, where shown, is once, few, many, or a class for clones that have expanded.

D gene: -
V gene: TRBV15
clone size: -
J gene: TRBJ2-3
CDR3 DNA: TGTGCCACCAGCAGGGCCGGCACAGATACGCAGTATTTT
CDR3 protein: CATSRAGTDTQYF

D gene: -
V gene: TRBV4-2
clone size: many
J gene: TRBJ2-5
CDR3 DNA: TGTGCCAGCAGCCCTAATCGCGGAGGCCAAGAGACCCAGTACTTC
CDR3 protein: CASSPNRGGQETQYF

D gene: -
V gene: TRBV7-9
clone size: -
J gene: TRBJ1-2
CDR3 DNA: TGTGCCAGCAGCTTAGTCTACTCCGGCTACACCTTC
CDR3 protein: CASSLVYSGYTF

D gene: TRBD1
V gene: TRBV6-5
clone size: -
J gene: TRBJ1-1
CDR3 DNA: TGTGCCAGCAGTCGACAGGGCCGCAACACTGAAGCTTTCTTT
CDR3 protein: CASSRQGRNTEAFF

D gene: -
V gene: TRBV4-3
clone size: -
J gene: TRBJ2-1
CDR3 DNA: TGCGCCAGCAGCCCCCGTCTGGGATTCAATGAGCAGTTCTTC
CDR3 protein: CASSPRLGFNEQFF

D gene: -
V gene: TRBV5-1
clone size: -
J gene: TRBJ1-5
CDR3 DNA: TGCGCCAGCAGGGAGATATGGGGGGCTCAGCCCCAGCATTTT
CDR3 protein: CASREIWGAQPQHF

D gene: -
V gene: TRBV7-2
clone size: -
J gene: TRBJ1-3
CDR3 DNA: TGTGCCAGCAGCTACGACAGGTCCTCTGGAAACACCATATATTTT
CDR3 protein: CASSYDRSSGNTIYF

D gene: -
V gene: TRBV6-5
clone size: -
J gene: TRBJ2-2
CDR3 DNA: TGTGCCAGCAGTTACTCGACCACCGGGGAGCTGTTTTTT
CDR3 protein: CASSYSTTGELFF

D gene: TRBD2
V gene: TRBV29-1
clone size: -
J gene: TRBJ2-1
CDR3 DNA: TGCAGCGCCACAGCGGGGGGCTCCTACAATGAGCAGTTCTTC
CDR3 protein: CSATAGGSYNEQFF

D gene: -
V gene: TRBV28
clone size: -
J gene: TRBJ1-5
CDR3 DNA: TGTGCCAGCAGTGGCCAGATGGGGAGAAGGGGGCAGCCCCAGCATTTT
CDR3 protein: CASSGQMGRRGQPQHF

D gene: -
V gene: TRBV7-8
clone size: -
J gene: TRBJ1-2
CDR3 DNA: TGTGCCAGCAGCTTAGAGGGATCGGCGGGTGGCTACACCTTC
CDR3 protein: CASSLEGSAGGYTF

D gene: TRBD2
V gene: TRBV24-1
clone size: -
J gene: TRBJ2-3
CDR3 DNA: TGTGCCACCAGTGATACAAGACTAGCGGGGGGGCTGGATACGCAGTATTTT
CDR3 protein: CATSDTRLAGGLDTQYF

D gene: TRBD2
V gene: TRBV5-4
clone size: -
J gene: TRBJ2-7
CDR3 DNA: TGTGCCAGCAGCTTCGGAACTAGCGGGGGAGTTAAGTACTTC
CDR3 protein: CASSFGTSGGVKYF

D gene: TRBD1
V gene: TRBV3-1/TRBV3-2
clone size: -
J gene: TRBJ1-4
CDR3 DNA: TGTGCCAGCAGCCAAGAAATTGGGACAGGAGGACGAGAAAAACTGTTTTTT
CDR3 protein: CASSQEIGTGGREKLFF

D gene: -
V gene: TRBV10-1
clone size: once
J gene: TRBJ2-7
CDR3 DNA: TGCGCCAGCAGCAACTCAAGGAAAACGGCGGGTATCCCCTACGAGCAGTACTTC
CDR3 protein: CASSNSRKTAGIPYEQYF

D gene: -
V gene: TRBV5-1
clone size: once
J gene: TRBJ2-5
CDR3 DNA: TGCGCCAGCAGCTTTGTCAATCCGGAAGAGACCCAGTACTTC
CDR3 protein: CASSFVNPEETQYF

D gene: -
V gene: TRBV19
clone size: -
J gene: TRBJ1-2
CDR3 DNA: TGTGCCAGTAGTATATCGCGTGGAACTAACTATGGCTACACCTTC
CDR3 protein: CASSISRGTNYGYTF

D gene: -
V gene: TRBV3-1/TRBV3-2
clone size: -
J gene: TRBJ1-2
CDR3 DNA: TGTGCCAGCAGCCAAGACCTTAAGGGCTACACCTTC
CDR3 protein: CASSQDLKGYTF

D gene: -
V gene: TRBV11-2
clone size: -
J gene: TRBJ2-2
CDR3 DNA: TGTGCCAGCAGCTTAGGGGGGGCTAGCGGTCACACCGGGGAGCTGTTTTTT
CDR3 protein: CASSLGGASGHTGELFF

D gene: TRBD2
V gene: TRBV13
clone size: -
J gene: TRBJ2-1
CDR3 DNA: TGTGCCAGCAGCTCAAGCCCCGGGACTAGCGGGGGGTACAATGAGCAGTTCTTC
CDR3 protein: CASSSSPGTSGGYNEQFF

D gene: -
V gene: TRBV7-9
clone size: -
J gene: TRBJ1-4
CDR3 DNA: TGTGCCAGCAGCTTAGTAGGTTTTAATGAAAAACTGTTTTTT
CDR3 protein: CASSLVGFNEKLFF

D gene: -
V gene: TRBV5-6
clone size: -
J gene: TRBJ1-2
CDR3 DNA: TGTGCCAGCAGCTTGACCGGGGACTACACCTTC
CDR3 protein: CASSLTGDYTF

D gene: -
V gene: TRBV19
clone size: -
J gene: TRBJ2-7
CDR3 DNA: TGTGCCAGTAGTATTAACGGGGGAAGCGAGCAGTACTTC
CDR3 protein: CASSINGGSEQYF

D gene: TRBD2
V gene: TRBV20-1
clone size: -
J gene: TRBJ2-1
CDR3 DNA: TGCAGTGCTAGTCAGGGACTAGCCTACAATGAGCAGTTCTTC
CDR3 protein: CSASQGLAYNEQFF

D gene: TRBD1
V gene: TRBV6-5
clone size: few
J gene: TRBJ2-7
CDR3 DNA: TGTGCCAGCAGTCGGACAGGGAGGAGCGAGCAGTACTTC
CDR3 protein: CASSRTGRSEQYF

D gene: -
V gene: TRBV6-2/TRBV6-3
clone size: -
J gene: TRBJ2-7
CDR3 DNA: TGTGCCAGCAGCTTTCCTCTGGCCGGGACCACCTACGAGCAGTACTTC
CDR3 protein: CASSFPLAGTTYEQYF

D gene: -
V gene: TRBV7-3
clone size: -
J gene: TRBJ1-6
CDR3 DNA: TGTGCCAGCAGCTTTCAGGGCGGAGGACCCCTCCACTTT
CDR3 protein: CASSFQGGGPLHF

D gene: -
V gene: TRBV19
clone size: -
J gene: TRBJ2-3
CDR3 DNA: TGTGCCAGTAGTATAGATGGGGGCAGGCAAGATACGCAGTATTTT
CDR3 protein: CASSIDGGRQDTQYF

D gene: -
V gene: TRBV28
clone size: medium-sized
J gene: TRBJ1-2
CDR3 DNA: TGTGCCAGCAGTTTGTACAACAGGTGGAACTATGGCTACACCTTC
CDR3 protein: CASSLYNRWNYGYTF

D gene: -
V gene: TRBV5-1
clone size: few
J gene: TRBJ1-1
CDR3 DNA: TGCGCCAGCAGCTTGTGGGGGCGCGGAGACACTGAAGCTTTCTTT
CDR3 protein: CASSLWGRGDTEAFF

D gene: -
V gene: TRBV28
clone size: -
J gene: TRBJ1-2
CDR3 DNA: TGTGCCCTCTCGCAGGGGCGCAGCTATGGCTACACCTTC
CDR3 protein: CALSQGRSYGYTF

D gene: TRBD2
V gene: TRBV18
clone size: -
J gene: TRBJ2-5
CDR3 DNA: TGTGCCAGCTCACCAACCTATCTAGCGGGGCAAGAGACCCAGTACTTC
CDR3 protein: CASSPTYLAGQETQYF

D gene: TRBD1
V gene: TRBV9
clone size: -
J gene: TRBJ2-5
CDR3 DNA: TGTGCCAGCAGCGTGTCCCAGACAGGGGGACAAGAGACCCAGTACTTC
CDR3 protein: CASSVSQTGGQETQYF

D gene: -
V gene: TRBV5-1
clone size: -
J gene: TRBJ2-1
CDR3 DNA: TGCGCCAGCAGCCCCACGCCCCCCGGAGAGGGCTACAATGAGCAGTTCTTC
CDR3 protein: CASSPTPPGEGYNEQFF

D gene: -
V gene: TRBV15
clone size: once
J gene: TRBJ1-2
CDR3 DNA: TGTGCCACCAGCGCATACTCGGACAGTAACTATGGCTACACCTTC
CDR3 protein: CATSAYSDSNYGYTF

D gene: -
V gene: TRBV30
clone size: -
J gene: TRBJ1-5
CDR3 DNA: TGTGCCTGGAGTAACAGGGATCTACAGCCCCAGCATTTT
CDR3 protein: CAWSNRDLQPQHF

D gene: TRBD1
V gene: TRBV5-1
clone size: -
J gene: TRBJ2-7
CDR3 DNA: TGCGCCAGCAGATCGGGGACAGGGGGCAACGAGCAGTACTTC
CDR3 protein: CASRSGTGGNEQYF

D gene: -
V gene: TRBV5-3
clone size: -
J gene: TRBJ1-5
CDR3 DNA: TGTGCCAGAAGCTTGGATTGGGACACTATTAAAATGGAGCCCCAGCATTTT
CDR3 protein: CARSLDWDTIKMEPQHF

D gene: -
V gene: TRBV20-1
clone size: few
J gene: TRBJ2-5
CDR3 DNA: TGCAGTGCCGCGTACCAAGAGACCCAGTACTTC
CDR3 protein: CSAAYQETQYF

D gene: -
V gene: TRBV2
clone size: -
J gene: TRBJ1-2
CDR3 DNA: TGTGCCAGCAGTGACGGGTTTCGGTTCAGGCGCTATGGCTACACCTTC
CDR3 protein: CASSDGFRFRRYGYTF

D gene: -
V gene: TRBV10-1
clone size: -
J gene: TRBJ2-7
CDR3 DNA: TGCGCCAGCAGCCCCCGACCTGACTCCTACGAGCAGTACTTC
CDR3 protein: CASSPRPDSYEQYF

D gene: -
V gene: TRBV5-1
clone size: -
J gene: TRBJ1-1
CDR3 DNA: TGCGCCAGCAGCCTCGGCCCAGGGAGGGGAACTGAAGCTTTCTTT
CDR3 protein: CASSLGPGRGTEAFF

D gene: -
V gene: TRBV11-1
clone size: -
J gene: TRBJ2-4
CDR3 DNA: TGTGCCAGCAGCCGGGACATCTTAGCCAAAAACATTCAGTACTTC
CDR3 protein: CASSRDILAKNIQYF

D gene: TRBD1
V gene: TRBV6-5
clone size: -
J gene: TRBJ1-3
CDR3 DNA: TGTGCCAGCAGCGGAGGACAGGCTGACACCATATATTTT
CDR3 protein: CASSGGQADTIYF

D gene: -
V gene: TRBV6-5
clone size: -
J gene: TRBJ1-1
CDR3 DNA: TGTGCCAGCAGGCCGTCGGGTATCGTATACACTGAAGCTTTCTTT
CDR3 protein: CASRPSGIVYTEAFF

D gene: -
V gene: TRBV12-3/TRBV12-4
clone size: few
J gene: TRBJ2-5
CDR3 DNA: TGTGCCAGCAGTTTTGCCCAAGAGACCCAGTACTTC
CDR3 protein: CASSFAQETQYF

D gene: TRBD2
V gene: TRBV29-1
clone size: -
J gene: TRBJ2-7
CDR3 DNA: TGCAGCGGGGGGACTAACGAGCAGTACTTC
CDR3 protein: CSGGTNEQYF

D gene: TRBD1
V gene: TRBV18
clone size: -
J gene: TRBJ1-2
CDR3 DNA: TGTGCCAGCTCACGCTTCGATGGACAGGGGGCGGGTGGCTACACCTTC
CDR3 protein: CASSRFDGQGAGGYTF

D gene: -
V gene: TRBV7-2
clone size: -
J gene: TRBJ2-5
CDR3 DNA: TGTGCCAGCAGCTTAGCGCCGTGGAGGGGGGCAGAGACCCAGTACTTC
CDR3 protein: CASSLAPWRGAETQYF

D gene: -
V gene: TRBV6-5
clone size: -
J gene: TRBJ1-3
CDR3 DNA: TGTGCCAGCAGTTACTCGGGGTTGGACTCTGGAAACACCATATATTTT
CDR3 protein: CASSYSGLDSGNTIYF

D gene: -
V gene: TRBV28
clone size: -
J gene: TRBJ1-1
CDR3 DNA: TGTGCCAGCAGCAGAACGACGACCTCTGAAGCTTTCTTT
CDR3 protein: CASSRTTTSEAFF